The 29 T cell receptor beta chains below all came from one sample that was sequenced in a study of beta chain features in type 1 diabetes. The investigators reverse transcribed all of the isolated RNA, so they sequenced expressed TCRB transcripts. Measured with immunoSEQ multiplex PCR; TCRdb has only the in-frame clones, and not every one. The repertoire holds about 240,000 clones, with 25% to 30% as singletons. Sequences were obtained from central memory CD4+ T cells from blood. Source of these receptors: a man between 25 and 39 years old in good health.

The chain is built from TRBV30 and TRBJ1-5; D is uncertain. CDR1 is GTSNPN and CDR2 is SVGIG in the germline V gene (reference sequence). V shed 4 bases and J shed 5 bases, with 9 bases lying between them. The CDR3 has 12 residues. CDR3 loop: CAWNSDDQPQHF. Here the CDR3 DNA reads TGTGCCTGGAATTCCGATGATCAGCCCCAGCATTTT.

There are many counts of this clone. This chain links TRBV7-2 with TRBJ2-4; TRBD1 matches at 8 bases. From germline, CDR1 is SGHTA and CDR2 FQGNSA. This CDR3 contains 15 residues. The V segment lost 3 bases and the J segment 6 bases; nucleotides outside the gene matches: 7. CDR3 residues: CASSFKYGTGNIQYF. The DNA of the CDR3 is TGTGCCAGCAGCTTCAAATACGGGACAGGAAACATTCAGTACTTC.

J is TRBJ1-5 and V is TRBV5-1; D remains unclear. CDR3 length: 13 residues. V dropped 4 bases and J dropped 4 bases, with 9 bases sitting between them. Germline-derived CDR1 and CDR2 are SGHRS and YFSETQ. The CDR3 bases are TGCGCCAGCAGCCCGTGGGGAAATCAGCCCCAGCATTTT. This gives the protein CASSPWGNQPQHF.

This clone was observed many times. The genes are TRBV30 and TRBJ2-7, with unresolved D. This CDR3 comprises 14 residues. From germline, CDR1 is GTSNPN and CDR2 SVGIG (reference sequence). Trimming shortened V by 0 bases and J by 2 bases, and 11 bases separated the two germline ends. CDR3 in amino acids: CAWSVGWGTYEQYF. The CDR3 DNA reads TGTGCCTGGAGTGTCGGCTGGGGTACCTACGAGCAGTACTTC.

J is TRBJ2-2 and V is TRBV2; D call uncertain. The CDR3 has 13 amino acids. V was cut by 3 bases and J by 5 bases, with 7 bases left in between. The germline V gene encodes CDR1 SNHLY and CDR2 FYNNEI. CDR3 nucleotides: TGTGCCAGCAGTGATTATAGTACCGGGGAGCTGTTTTTT. As protein: CASSDYSTGELFF.

J is TRBJ2-6 and V is TRBV9; D is uncertain. V dropped 3 bases and J dropped 6 bases, with 10 bases sitting between them. The CDR3 extends over 14 amino acids. In germline, CDR1 is SGDLS, CDR2 YYNGEE. The CDR3 loop is CASSEYSSANVLTF. The CDR3 region has the DNA TGTGCCAGCAGCGAATACAGTTCGGCCAACGTCCTGACTTTC.

The table lists this clone with many counts. The rearrangement uses TRBV6-6 and TRBJ2-1; TRBD1 or TRBD2 may be the D gene (5 bases each). Trimming took off 2 bases at V and 8 bases at J, with 16 bases between the two ends. Germline V gene data show CDR1 as MNHNY and CDR2 as SVGAGI (reference sequence). This CDR3 is built from 15 residues. CDR3 sequence (DNA): TGTGCCAGCAGTTACGGAACGGGGCCGAGCGATGAGCAGTTCTTC. Translation: CASSYGTGPSDEQFF.

J is TRBJ2-5 and V is TRBV5-6; unclear D gene. Trimming removed 0 bases at V and 2 bases at J, with 8 bases between. Germline-derived CDR1 and CDR2 are SGHDT and YYEEEE. The CDR3 is made up of 14 amino acids. The CDR3 protein is CASSLGASQETQYF. As DNA, the CDR3 is TGTGCCAGCAGCTTGGGCGCGAGTCAAGAGACCCAGTACTTC.

Remarks on this clone: The identical CDR3 is also encoded by other nucleotide sequences in the sample. The rearrangement uses TRBV28 and TRBJ2-5; TRBD2 matches at 7 bases. The CDR3 contains 12 residues. Germline CDR1 reads MDHEN; CDR2 reads SYDVKM. J lost 2 bases, V lost 6 bases, and 0 bases had no gene match. The CDR3 sequence is CASRRGQETQYF. CDR3 DNA sequence: TGTGCCAGCAGGCGGGGGCAAGAGACCCAGTACTTC. The entire variable domain, with the rest obtained from reference TRBV28 and TRBJ2-5, is as follows: DVKVTQSSRYLVKRTGEKVFLECVQDMDHENMFWYRQDPGLGLRLIYFSYDVKMKEKGDIPEGYSVSREKKERFSLILESASTNQTSMYLCASRRGQETQYFGPGTRLLVL.

This clone was observed once. The CDR3 loop is CASSSIRDGNQPQHF. The CDR3 DNA is TGTGCCAGCAGTTCGATCAGGGATGGCAATCAGCCCCAGCATTTT. This chain links TRBV6-5 with TRBJ1-5; D might be TRBD1 (5 bases). V was clipped by 4 bases and J by 2 bases, with 12 bases between them. The length of the CDR3 is 15 residues. Germline V gives CDR1 MNHEY, CDR2 SVGAGI.

There are a few counts of this clone. The rearrangement links TRBV30 to TRBJ1-6; possibly TRBD1 for D (5 bases). This CDR3 is 14 amino acids long. Germline V lookup: CDR1 GTSNPN, CDR2 SVGIG (reference sequence). The germline V and J ends were trimmed by 0 bases and 14 bases, with 17 bases remaining between them. This CDR3 is CAWSVLLGPPTLHF. CDR3 nucleotides: TGTGCCTGGAGTGTACTTTTGGGGCCTCCAACCCTCCACTTT.

In regard to this clone: This sequence is one base from a far larger clone and is likely a read error. The chain employs TRBV30 and TRBJ1-5; D not certain. This CDR3 has 14 amino acids. Germline V lookup: CDR1 GTSNPN, CDR2 SVGIG (reference sequence). This CDR3 reads CACSGGLSNQPQHF. Written as DNA, the CDR3 is TGTGCCTGTAGTGGAGGGTTGAGCAATCAGCCCCAGCATTTT.

The chain has TRBV15 and TRBJ2-1; D might be TRBD2 (5 bases). Looked up from germline, CDR1 is LNHNV and CDR2 is YYDKDF (reference sequence). This CDR3 contains 15 residues. With 2 bases removed from V and 7 bases from J, the gap between germline ends came to 15 bases. CDR3 residues: CATSRRHGEGNEQFF. The CDR3 DNA follows: TGTGCCACCAGCAGACGCCACGGAGAGGGAAATGAGCAGTTCTTC. The full variable domain, rest sourced from reference TRBV15 and TRBJ2-1, is DAMVIQNPRYQVTQFGKPVTLSCSQTLNHNVMYWYQQKSSQAPKLLFHYYDKDFNNEADTPDNFQSRRPNTSFCFLDIRSPGLGDTAMYLCATSRRHGEGNEQFFGPGTRLTVL.

This chain uses TRBV2 with TRBJ1-2; D not certain. In germline, CDR1 is SNHLY, CDR2 FYNNEI. V lost 4 bases, J lost 5 bases, and 14 bases lay in between. The CDR3 has 14 residues. DNA of the CDR3: TGTGCCAGCAGTGGATCAGCGAAAGGGTATGGCTACACCTTC. Encoded protein: CASSGSAKGYGYTF.

This clone was picked up a small number of times. V gene TRBV5-4 combines with J gene TRBJ2-5, with TRBD1 identical over 12 bases. CDR3 length: 17 amino acids. CDR1 is SGHNT, CDR2 YYREEE, per germline (reference sequence). The J segment lost 3 bases and the V segment lost 4 bases, leaving 10 bases of the junction unmatched. This CDR3 is CASSPGPGTGGEETQYF. The CDR3 nucleotides read TGTGCCAGCAGCCCAGGGCCTGGGACAGGGGGCGAAGAGACCCAGTACTTC.

This clone was found many times. Other DNA variants within this sample encode the same CDR3. The V call is TRBV28, the J call TRBJ2-6, with D possibly being TRBD1 (6 bases). The CDR3 consists of 16 residues. In germline, CDR1 is MDHEN, CDR2 SYDVKM. V lost 4 bases and J lost 4, with 14 bases in between. CDR3: CASSSLQGAGANVLTF. CDR3 nucleotide sequence: TGTGCCAGCAGTTCCTTACAGGGAGCGGGGGCCAACGTCCTGACTTTC. Based on the CDR3 plus reference TRBV28 and TRBJ2-6, the full variable domain is DVKVTQSSRYLVKRTGEKVFLECVQDMDHENMFWYRQDPGLGLRLIYFSYDVKMKEKGDIPEGYSVSREKKERFSLILESASTNQTSMYLCASSSLQGAGANVLTFGAGSRLTVL.

In this sample, this clone turned up many times. The V gene is TRBV2, the J gene TRBJ2-7, with 8 bases matching TRBD1. The J segment lost 9 bases and the V segment lost 5 bases, leaving 6 bases of the junction unmatched. CDR3 length equals 12 residues. Germline CDR1 SNHLY, CDR2 FYNNEI. The CDR3 sequence is CASSIDRGAQYF. As DNA, the CDR3 is TGTGCCAGCAGTATTGACAGGGGAGCGCAGTACTTC.

The rearrangement links TRBV6-1 to TRBJ2-7; D not certain. This CDR3 spans 13 amino acids. The V end was cut by 0 bases, the J end by 3 bases, with 6 bases between. Germline CDR1 and CDR2: MNHNS and SASEGT. In nucleotides, the CDR3 is TGTGCCAGCAGTGAAGCGGCAAACTACGAGCAGTACTTC. It encodes CASSEAANYEQYF.

The V gene is TRBV7-7, the J gene TRBJ1-1; D may be TRBD1 (5 bases). CDR1 and CDR2 from the germline V gene are SSHAT and FNYEAQ (reference sequence). V lost 3 bases to trimming and J lost 3 bases, with 8 bases between them. This CDR3 has 13 residues. CDR3 coding DNA: TGTGCCAGCAGCTTGGGGGTGGACACTGAAGCTTTCTTT. This sequence encodes CASSLGVDTEAFF.

This clone was seen only a few times. The rearrangement links TRBV6-6 to TRBJ2-7; D call uncertain. Deletions cut 5 bases from V and 0 bases from J, with 8 bases between. The CDR3 is made up of 13 amino acids. Germline V CDR1 and CDR2: MNHNY, SVGAGI (reference sequence). In DNA form, the CDR3 reads TGTGCCAGCAGTAACGGGCTCTCCTACGAGCAGTACTTC. Residues: CASSNGLSYEQYF.

The chain combines TRBV6-5 with TRBJ2-7, with D unresolved. V was pared by 5 bases and J by 7 bases, with 9 bases between. CDR1 and CDR2 (germline): MNHEY, SVGAGI. The CDR3 covers 11 residues. The CDR3 sequence: CASSALGEQYF. The CDR3 coding sequence is TGTGCCAGCAGTGCCCTCGGGGAGCAGTACTTC.

This clone was seen a few times. CDR3 sequence: CASSFGGQEETQYF. The CDR3 region has the DNA TGTGCCAGCAGTTTTGGGGGGCAAGAAGAGACCCAGTACTTC. This sequence joins TRBV28 and TRBJ2-7, with D perhaps assigned TRBD1 or TRBD2 (6 bases each). The J call may be wrong; the DNA end is better matched by TRBJ2-5. Per germline, CDR1 MDHEN and CDR2 SYDVKM. The CDR3 contains 14 residues.

This clone appeared a few times. This chain connects TRBV7-2 to TRBJ1-2, with TRBD1 identical over 10 bases. The V gene's germline CDR1 is SGHTA and CDR2 FQGNSA. This CDR3 spans 15 amino acids. The junction had 6 bases not matched to a gene; V was cut back by 4 bases and J by 4 bases. In nucleotides, the CDR3 is TGTGCCAGCAGCTCTAGGACAGGGGGAGGCTATGGCTACACCTTC. Its translation is CASSSRTGGGYGYTF.

J is TRBJ2-5 and V is TRBV28, with TRBD2 matching over 9 bases. The CDR3 runs to 16 residues. CDR1 and CDR2 (germline): MDHEN, SYDVKM. Trimming at V came to 4 bases and at J to 4 bases, leaving 10 bases not matched to a gene. In DNA, the CDR3 is TGTGCCAGCAGTTCAGGTAGCGGGAGTTCGAGAGAGACCCAGTACTTC. This codes for CASSSGSGSSRETQYF. The full variable domain, with the rest looked up from reference TRBV28 and TRBJ2-5, is DVKVTQSSRYLVKRTGEKVFLECVQDMDHENMFWYRQDPGLGLRLIYFSYDVKMKEKGDIPEGYSVSREKKERFSLILESASTNQTSMYLCASSSGSGSSRETQYFGPGTRLLVL.

The chain links TRBV5-4 to TRBJ2-7; 8 bases fit TRBD1. Trimming removed 0 bases from V and 5 bases from J; junction bases left unmatched: 4. Germline V gene data show CDR1 as SGHNT and CDR2 as YYREEE (reference sequence). The CDR3 length is 14 residues. CDR3 sequence: CASSLVGQGNEQYF. CDR3 nucleotide sequence: TGTGCCAGCAGCTTGGTAGGACAGGGTAACGAGCAGTACTTC.

The rearrangement links TRBV30 to TRBJ1-6; D not certain. This CDR3 has 14 amino acids. Germline CDR1 GTSNPN, CDR2 SVGIG (reference sequence). V was clipped by 1 base and J by 4 bases, with 8 bases between them. This CDR3 reads CAWSGGAYNSPLHF. The CDR3, as DNA: TGTGCCTGGAGTGGGGGTGCTTATAATTCACCCCTCCACTTT.

The chain couples TRBV9 to TRBJ2-1; no clear D. CDR3 length: 15 amino acids. Germline assignment: CDR1 SGDLS and CDR2 YYNGEE. V was cut by 3 bases and J by 4 bases, with 14 bases left in between. The CDR3 protein is CASSGGVLGYNEQFF. CDR3 sequence (DNA): TGTGCCAGCAGCGGAGGAGTTCTAGGGTACAATGAGCAGTTCTTC.

The gene calls are TRBV6-5 and TRBJ1-2; D not certain. Germline V gene sequence: CDR1 MNHEY, CDR2 SVGAGI. The CDR3 contains 13 residues. Trimming took 6 bases from V and 2 from J, leaving 10 bases between them. CDR3 amino acids: CASSQTLNYGYTF. The CDR3 DNA reads TGTGCCAGCAGCCAGACACTGAACTATGGCTACACCTTC.

This clone appeared a few times. The V gene is TRBV5-1, the J gene TRBJ1-1; D is uncertain. The ends were cut back, 0 bases at V and 4 bases at J, with 13 bases in the middle. The germline gives CDR1 SGHRS, CDR2 YFSETQ. The CDR3 spans 15 residues. This CDR3 is CASSLAGVLGTEAFF. DNA of the CDR3: TGCGCCAGCAGCTTGGCCGGGGTTTTGGGCACTGAAGCTTTCTTT.